This T cell receptor beta chain is drawn from a study of cytomegalovirus exposure and HLA in healthy donors. Findings and caveats of the study: TCR beta sequences reportedly predicted most subjects' HLA-A and HLA-B alleles accurately. Reportedly, fewer N-insertions than the approximately 610-donor mean appeared in an Asian-associated ancestry cluster in a later analysis. When analyzed later, a missense DCLRE1C variant was found to be linked to TCR beta V- and J-gene trimming. Reports credit the classifier with highly specific, highly sensitive diagnosis of cytomegalovirus status.

A multiplex PCR was run with 60 Vbeta primers and 13 Jbeta primers. The repertoire was sequenced with immunoSEQ multiplex PCR; TCRdb's copy has only in-frame clones and lacks some. Among 35,000 to 40,000 clones listed, about 66% were seen once. A word on this clone: Antigen: not known.

The germline V gene encodes CDR1 SQVTM and CDR2 ANQGSEA. V was pared by 4 bases and J by 1 base, with 6 bases between. CDR3 length equals 12 residues. The material sequenced was PBMCs. The rearrangement joins TRBV29-1 to TRBJ2-3; a possible D gene is TRBD1 (6 bases). This sequence was found in a man aged 50 to 60 in good health and CMV-seropositive. The CDR3 sequence is CSVGQGTDTQYF. CDR3 bases: TGCAGCGTTGGACAGGGCACAGATACGCAGTATTTT.